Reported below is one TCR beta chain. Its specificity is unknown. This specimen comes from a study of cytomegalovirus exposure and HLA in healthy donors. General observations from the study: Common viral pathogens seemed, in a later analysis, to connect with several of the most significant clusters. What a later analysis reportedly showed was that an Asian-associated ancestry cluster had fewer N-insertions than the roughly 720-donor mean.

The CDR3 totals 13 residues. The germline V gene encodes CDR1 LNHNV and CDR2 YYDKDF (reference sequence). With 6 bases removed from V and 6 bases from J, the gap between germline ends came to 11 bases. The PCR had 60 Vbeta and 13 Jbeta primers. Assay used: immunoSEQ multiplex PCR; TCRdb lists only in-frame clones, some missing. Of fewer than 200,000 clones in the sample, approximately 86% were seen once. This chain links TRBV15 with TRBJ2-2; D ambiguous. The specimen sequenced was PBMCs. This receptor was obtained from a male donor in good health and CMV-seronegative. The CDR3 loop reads CATSTTSAGELFF. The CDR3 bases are TGTGCCACCAGTACTACTTCGGCCGGGGAGCTGTTTTTT.